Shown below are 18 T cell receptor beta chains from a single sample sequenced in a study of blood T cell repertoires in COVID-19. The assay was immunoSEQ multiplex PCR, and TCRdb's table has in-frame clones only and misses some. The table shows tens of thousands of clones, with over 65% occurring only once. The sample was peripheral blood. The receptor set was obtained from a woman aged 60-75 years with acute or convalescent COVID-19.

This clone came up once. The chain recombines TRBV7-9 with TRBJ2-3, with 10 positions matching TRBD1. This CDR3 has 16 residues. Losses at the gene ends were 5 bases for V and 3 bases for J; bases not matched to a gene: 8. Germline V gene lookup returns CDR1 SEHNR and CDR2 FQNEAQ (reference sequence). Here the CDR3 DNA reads TGTGCCAGCAGCCGACAGGGGGCGCTGGATACAGATACGCAGTATTTT. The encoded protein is CASSRQGALDTDTQYF.

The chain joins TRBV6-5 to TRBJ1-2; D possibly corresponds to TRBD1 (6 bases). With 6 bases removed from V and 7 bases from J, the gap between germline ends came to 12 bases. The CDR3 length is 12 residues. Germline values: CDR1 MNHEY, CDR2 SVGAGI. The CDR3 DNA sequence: TGTGCCAGCAGAACAGGGTTTGGTGGCTACACCTTC. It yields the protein CASRTGFGGYTF.

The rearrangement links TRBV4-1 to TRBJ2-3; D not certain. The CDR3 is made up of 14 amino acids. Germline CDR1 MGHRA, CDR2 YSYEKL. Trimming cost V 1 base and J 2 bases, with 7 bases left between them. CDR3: CASSQVGLTDTQYF. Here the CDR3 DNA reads TGCGCCAGCAGCCAAGTTGGCCTCACAGATACGCAGTATTTT.

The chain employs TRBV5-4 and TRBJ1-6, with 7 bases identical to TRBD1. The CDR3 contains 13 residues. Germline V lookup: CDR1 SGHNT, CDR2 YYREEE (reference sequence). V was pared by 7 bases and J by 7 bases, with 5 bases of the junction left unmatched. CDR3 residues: CASGYRGNSPLHF. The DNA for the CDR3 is TGTGCCAGCGGCTACAGGGGAAATTCACCCCTCCACTTT.

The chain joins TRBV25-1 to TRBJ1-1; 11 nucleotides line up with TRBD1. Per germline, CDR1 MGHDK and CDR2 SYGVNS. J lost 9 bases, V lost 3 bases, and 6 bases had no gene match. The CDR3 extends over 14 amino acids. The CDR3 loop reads CASSEPGQGVQAFF. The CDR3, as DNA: TGTGCCAGCAGTGAGCCGGGACAGGGGGTACAAGCTTTCTTT. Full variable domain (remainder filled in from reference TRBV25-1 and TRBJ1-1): EADIYQTPRYLVIGTGKKITLECSQTMGHDKMYWYQQDPGMELHLIHYSYGVNSTEKGDLSSESTVSRIRTEHFPLTLESARPSHTSQYLCASSEPGQGVQAFFGQGTRLTVV.

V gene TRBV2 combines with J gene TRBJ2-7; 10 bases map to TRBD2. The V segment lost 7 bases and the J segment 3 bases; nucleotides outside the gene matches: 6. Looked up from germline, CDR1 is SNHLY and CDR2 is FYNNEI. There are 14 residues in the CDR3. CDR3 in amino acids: CASILGLADYEQYF. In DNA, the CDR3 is TGTGCCAGCATTCTCGGACTAGCGGACTACGAGCAGTACTTC. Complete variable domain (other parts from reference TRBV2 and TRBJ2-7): EPEVTQTPSHQVTQMGQEVILRCVPISNHLYFYWYRQILGQKVEFLVSFYNNEISEKSEIFDDQFSVERPDGSNFTLKIRSTKLEDSAMYFCASILGLADYEQYFGPGTRLTVT.

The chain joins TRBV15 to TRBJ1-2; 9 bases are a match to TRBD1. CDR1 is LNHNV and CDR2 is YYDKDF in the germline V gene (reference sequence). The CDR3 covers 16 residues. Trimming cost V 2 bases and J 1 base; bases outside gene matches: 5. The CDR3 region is CATSRRGQGFNYGYTF. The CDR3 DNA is TGTGCCACCAGCAGACGAGGACAGGGGTTTAACTATGGCTACACCTTC.

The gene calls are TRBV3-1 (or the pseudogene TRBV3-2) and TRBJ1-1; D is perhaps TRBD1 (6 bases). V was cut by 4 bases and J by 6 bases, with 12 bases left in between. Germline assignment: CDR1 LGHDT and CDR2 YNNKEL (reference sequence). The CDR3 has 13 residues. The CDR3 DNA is TGTGCCAGCAGCCCGCGTAAGGGGGCTGAAGCTTTCTTT. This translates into CASSPRKGAEAFF.

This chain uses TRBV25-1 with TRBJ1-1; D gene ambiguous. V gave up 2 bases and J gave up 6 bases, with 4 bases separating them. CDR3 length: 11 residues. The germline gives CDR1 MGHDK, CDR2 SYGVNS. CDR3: CASSEISEAFF. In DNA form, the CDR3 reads TGTGCCAGCAGTGAAATCTCTGAAGCTTTCTTT.

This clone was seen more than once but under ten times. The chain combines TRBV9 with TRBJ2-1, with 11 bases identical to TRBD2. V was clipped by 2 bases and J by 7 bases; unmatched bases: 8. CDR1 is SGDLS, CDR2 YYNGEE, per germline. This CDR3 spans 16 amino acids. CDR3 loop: CASSVSGGAVSNEQFF. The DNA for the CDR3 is TGTGCCAGCAGCGTTAGCGGGGGGGCCGTAAGTAATGAGCAGTTCTTC.

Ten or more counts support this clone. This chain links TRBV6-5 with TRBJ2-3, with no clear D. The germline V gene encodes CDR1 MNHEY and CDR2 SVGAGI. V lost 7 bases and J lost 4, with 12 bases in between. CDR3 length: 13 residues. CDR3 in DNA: TGTGCCAGCAAGTCCATACTTGCAGATACGCAGTATTTT. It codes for CASKSILADTQYF.

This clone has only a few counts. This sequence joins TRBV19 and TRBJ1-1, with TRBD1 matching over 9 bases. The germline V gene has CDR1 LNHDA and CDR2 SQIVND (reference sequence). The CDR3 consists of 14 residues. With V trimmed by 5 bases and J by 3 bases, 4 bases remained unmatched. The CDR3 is CASSATGGHTEAFF. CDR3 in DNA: TGTGCCAGTAGTGCGACAGGGGGGCACACTGAAGCTTTCTTT.

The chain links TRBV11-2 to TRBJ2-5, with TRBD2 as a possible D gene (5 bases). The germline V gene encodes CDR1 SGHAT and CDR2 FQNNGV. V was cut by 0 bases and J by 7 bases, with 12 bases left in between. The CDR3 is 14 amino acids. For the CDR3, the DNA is TGTGCCAGCAGCTTAGAGGAGGTGGGAGTGACCCAGTACTTC. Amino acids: CASSLEEVGVTQYF. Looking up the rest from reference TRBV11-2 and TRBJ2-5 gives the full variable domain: EAGVAQSPRYKIIEKRQSVAFWCNPISGHATLYWYQQILGQGPKLLIQFQNNGVVDDSQLPKDRFSAERLKGVDSTLKIQPAKLEDSAVYLCASSLEEVGVTQYFGPGTRLLVL.

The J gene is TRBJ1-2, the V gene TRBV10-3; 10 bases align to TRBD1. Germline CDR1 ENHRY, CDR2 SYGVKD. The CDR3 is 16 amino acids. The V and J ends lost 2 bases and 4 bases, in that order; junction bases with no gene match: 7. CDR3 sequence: CAISERGTGEGYGYTF. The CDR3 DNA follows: TGTGCCATCAGTGAGCGTGGGACAGGGGAAGGCTATGGCTACACCTTC.

Written as DNA, the CDR3 is TGTGCCAGCAGCCCACCTACTAAGATCGCCGGGACAGAGAACACTGAAGCTTTCTTT. This codes for CASSPPTKIAGTENTEAFF. The rearrangement links TRBV9 to TRBJ1-1; TRBD1 agrees at 7 bases. The V gene's germline CDR1 is SGDLS and CDR2 YYNGEE. CDR3 length: 19 residues. V lost 4 bases to trimming and J lost 1 base; unmatched junction nucleotides: 19.

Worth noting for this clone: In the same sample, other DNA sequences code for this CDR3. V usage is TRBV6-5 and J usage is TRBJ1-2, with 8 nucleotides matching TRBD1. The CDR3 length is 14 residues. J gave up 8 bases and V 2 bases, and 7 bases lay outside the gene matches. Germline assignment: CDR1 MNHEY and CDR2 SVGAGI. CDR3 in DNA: TGTGCCAGCAGTTACCAGCAGGGGGCAGCGGGCTACACCTTC. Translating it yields CASSYQQGAAGYTF.

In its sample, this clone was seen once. CDR3 residues: CASSQERYGYTF. The CDR3 region has the DNA TGTGCCAGCAGCCAAGAGCGCTATGGCTACACCTTC. This chain uses TRBV4-2 with TRBJ1-2; D not certain. Trimming stripped 0 bases from V and 4 bases from J, with 3 bases between. Per the germline V gene, CDR1 is LGHNA and CDR2 is YNFKEQ. The length of the CDR3 is 12 residues.

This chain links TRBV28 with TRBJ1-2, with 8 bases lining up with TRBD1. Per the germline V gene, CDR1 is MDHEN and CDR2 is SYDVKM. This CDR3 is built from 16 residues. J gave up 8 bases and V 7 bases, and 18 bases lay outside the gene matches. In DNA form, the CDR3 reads TGTGCCAGCAAAAGTTCAGGGGGCGCTCGTTCGGAAGGCTACACCTTC. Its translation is CASKSSGGARSEGYTF.